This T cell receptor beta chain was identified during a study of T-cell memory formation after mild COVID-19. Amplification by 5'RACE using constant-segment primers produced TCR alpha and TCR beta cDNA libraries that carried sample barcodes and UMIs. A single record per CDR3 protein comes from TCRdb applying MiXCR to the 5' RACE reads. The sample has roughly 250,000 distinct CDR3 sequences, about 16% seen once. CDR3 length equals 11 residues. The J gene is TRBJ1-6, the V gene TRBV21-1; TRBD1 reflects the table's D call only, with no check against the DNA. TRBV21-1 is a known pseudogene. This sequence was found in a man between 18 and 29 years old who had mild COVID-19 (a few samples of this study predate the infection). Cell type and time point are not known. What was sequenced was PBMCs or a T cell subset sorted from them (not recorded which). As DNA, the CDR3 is TGTGCCAGCAGCAAGGGGGAGCAGCTCCACTTT. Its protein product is CASSKGEQLHF.